This T cell receptor (beta chain) emerged from a study of graft-versus-host responses after intestinal transplantation. As for the study in general: Among the recipients, transplants were multivisceral, liver-intestinal, or isolated intestinal. The study gave all recipients anti-thymocyte globulin induction, then tacrolimus and steroids for 2 to 3 years.

Only in-frame clones appear in the TCRdb table, and some are missing; sequencing was by immunoSEQ multiplex PCR. This table has some 66,000 clones, under 90% appearing once. On this clone: The target antigen is unknown.

Germline-derived CDR1 and CDR2 are MNHEY and SVGAGI. V was clipped by 6 bases and J by 1 base, with 12 bases between them. CDR3 length: 14 residues. Study outcomes and limitations: Peak circulating GvH clone levels tracked with early post-transplant HvG declines. Researchers found GvH clones in recipient marrow, and some showed up first in ileum or blood.

Tissue from the graft was processed to free its intraepithelial and lamina propria lymphocytes. The sequenced sample was ileum tissue, obtained around 350 days after transplant. The J gene is TRBJ1-1, the V gene TRBV6-5; D uncertain. The sequence came from a human patient who received an intestinal transplant, so some T cells may come from the graft donor. The CDR3 nucleotides read TGTGCCAGCAGCCCTGCACGCCGGAACACTGAAGCTTTCTTT. It specifies CASSPARRNTEAFF.